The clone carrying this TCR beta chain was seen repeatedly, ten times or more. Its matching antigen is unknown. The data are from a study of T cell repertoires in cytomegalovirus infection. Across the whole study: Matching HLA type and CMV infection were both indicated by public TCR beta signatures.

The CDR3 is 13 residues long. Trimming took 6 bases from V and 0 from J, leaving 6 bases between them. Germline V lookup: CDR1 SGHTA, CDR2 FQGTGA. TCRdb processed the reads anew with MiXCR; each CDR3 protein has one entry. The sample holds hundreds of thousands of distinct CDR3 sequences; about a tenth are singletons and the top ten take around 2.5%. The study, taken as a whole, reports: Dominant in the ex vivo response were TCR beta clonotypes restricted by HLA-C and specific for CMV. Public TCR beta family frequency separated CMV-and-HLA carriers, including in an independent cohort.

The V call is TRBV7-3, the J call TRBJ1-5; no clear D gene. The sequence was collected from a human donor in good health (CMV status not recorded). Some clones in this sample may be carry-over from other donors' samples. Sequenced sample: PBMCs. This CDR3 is CASSWSSNQPQHF. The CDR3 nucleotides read TGTGCCAGCAGTTGGAGTAGCAATCAGCCCCAGCATTTT.